Below are 30 T cell receptor beta chains sequenced from a single sample in a study of T cells in Graves' hyperthyroidism and ophthalmopathy. TCR beta CDR3 regions were amplified from RNA. TCR CDR3 underwent first-round RT-PCR with the HTBI primer set. TCRdb itself ran the multiplex PCR reads through MiXCR, one entry per CDR3 protein. The table includes roughly 170,000 distinct CDR3 sequences, over 15% detected once. The sequenced sample was blood. The source is a woman aged 45 to 65 with Graves' hyperthyroidism.

This clonotype was observed at least ten times. The chain employs TRBV20-1 and TRBJ2-2; 9 bases are a match to TRBD1. Germline V CDR1 and CDR2: DFQATT, SNEGSKA (reference sequence). This CDR3 spans 16 amino acids. V was pared by 3 bases and J by 4 bases, with 9 bases of the junction left unmatched. CDR3 in DNA: TGCAGTGCTAGGGGGACGGGGACAGGGATCACCGGGGAGCTGTTTTTT. This gives the protein CSARGTGTGITGELFF.

This clonotype was recorded at least ten times. The V gene is TRBV2, the J gene TRBJ2-3; 9 positions agree with TRBD1. This CDR3 region has 13 residues. CDR1 SNHLY and CDR2 FYNNEI come from the germline V gene. V lost 6 bases and J lost 4; bases outside the gene matches: 2. CDR3 in amino acids: CASRGTGPDTQYF. The CDR3, as DNA: TGTGCCAGCAGGGGGACAGGGCCAGATACGCAGTATTTT.

The table lists this clonotype with many counts. The chain carries TRBV12-3 or TRBV12-4 and TRBJ2-5; unclear D gene. This CDR3 has 13 amino acids. The V gene lost 3 bases and the J gene lost 5 bases, with 10 bases spanning the gap. The CDR3 spells CASSFGFRETQYF. The DNA of the CDR3 is TGTGCCAGCAGTTTCGGCTTTCGGGAGACCCAGTACTTC.

The chain joins TRBV7-3 to TRBJ2-3; TRBD2 matches at 16 bases. The CDR3 is 17 amino acids. V lost 5 bases to trimming and J lost 8 bases; unmatched junction nucleotides: 10. The V gene's germline CDR1 is SGHTA and CDR2 FQGTGA. CDR3 protein: CASSAQSGLAGGVTQYF. The CDR3 nucleotides read TGTGCCAGCAGCGCTCAATCGGGACTAGCGGGGGGGGTTACGCAGTATTTT.

This clonotype was seen only a few times. CDR3 residues: CASSHLTGYGTEAFF. CDR3 nucleotide sequence: TGCGCCAGCAGCCACCTCACAGGGTATGGCACTGAAGCTTTCTTT. The chain recombines TRBV4-1 with TRBJ1-1; maybe TRBD1 (6 bases). With 3 bases removed from V and 4 bases from J, the gap between germline ends came to 15 bases. The CDR3 consists of 15 residues. CDR1 MGHRA and CDR2 YSYEKL come from the germline V gene.

The chain uses TRBV11-3 and TRBJ1-1, with D perhaps TRBD1 (5 bases). Germline CDR1 SGHNT, CDR2 YENEEA. Trimming pared 5 bases from V and 11 bases from J, leaving 15 bases between. The CDR3 contains 12 residues. For the CDR3, the DNA is TGTGCCAGCAGCCAGGGAGGAGGATCTGCTTTCTTT. Translated: CASSQGGGSAFF.

The V and J genes are TRBV20-1 and TRBJ1-2; no clear D. The CDR3 runs 13 residues. Trimming left V 3 bases short and J 2 bases short, with 10 bases between. Germline V gives CDR1 DFQATT, CDR2 SNEGSKA (reference sequence). The CDR3 loop reads CSASLTRNYGYTF. CDR3 sequence (DNA): TGCAGTGCTAGCCTGACGCGCAACTATGGCTACACCTTC.

This clonotype was seen many times. V is TRBV7-8 and J is TRBJ2-3, with TRBD1 matching 10 bases. Germline trimming cut 2 bases from V and 3 bases from J; bases unmatched to any gene: 2. Germline CDR1 and CDR2: SGHVS and FQNEAQ. This CDR3 is built from 15 residues. CDR3 nucleotides: TGTGCCAGCAGCTTAAGGGACAGGGGAACAGATACGCAGTATTTT. Its translation: CASSLRDRGTDTQYF. Looking up the rest from reference TRBV7-8 and TRBJ2-3 gives the full variable domain: GAGVSQSPRYKVAKRGQDVALRCDPISGHVSLFWYQQALGQGPEFLTYFQNEAQLDKSGLPSDRFFAERPEGSVSTLKIQRTQQEDSAVYLCASSLRDRGTDTQYFGPGTRLTVL.

The sample holds a few counts of this clonotype. One junction end does not reproduce the germline sequence, and a read error may be involved. The chain combines TRBV29-1 with TRBJ2-3; D not resolved. The CDR3 extends over 17 amino acids. Germline loops: CDR1 SQVTM, CDR2 ANQGSEA. CDR3 coding DNA: TGCAACGTTGACTCCCCCGGAAAGCTGGTGCGCACAGATACGCAGTATTTT. As protein: CNVDSPGKLVRTDTQYF.

This clonotype has ten or more counts. The rearrangement uses TRBV28 and TRBJ1-5, with D tentatively TRBD1 (5 bases). From germline, CDR1 is MDHEN and CDR2 SYDVKM. The CDR3 length is 13 residues. Trimming removed 3 bases from V and 7 bases from J, with 10 bases in between. The chain's CDR3 is CASSLPGLQPQHF. In nucleotides, the CDR3 is TGTGCCAGCAGTTTGCCAGGGCTGCAGCCCCAGCATTTT.

The chain employs TRBV2 and TRBJ2-7, with D possibly TRBD2 on 5 matching bases. Trimming shortened V by 6 bases and J by 3 bases, and 12 bases separated the two germline ends. The CDR3 length is 13 residues. Per germline, CDR1 SNHLY and CDR2 FYNNEI. The CDR3 sequence is CASSLTSGYEQYF. The CDR3, as DNA: TGTGCCAGCAGCCTGACAAGCGGCTACGAGCAGTACTTC.

This clonotype appeared many times. This rearrangement joins TRBV3-1 to TRBJ2-7, with D tentatively TRBD1 or TRBD2 (5 bases each). Trimming stripped 4 bases from V and 1 base from J, with 11 bases between. The CDR3 covers 14 residues. The germline CDR1 and CDR2 sequences are LGHDT and YNNKEL (reference sequence). In DNA, the CDR3 is TGTGCCAGCAGCCTAGGATGGGGGTCCTACGAGCAGTACTTC. It encodes CASSLGWGSYEQYF.

In its sample, this clonotype was seen many times. The gene calls are TRBV10-3 and TRBJ2-7, with TRBD1 matching over 8 bases. This CDR3 comprises 11 residues. V lost 10 bases and J lost 5; bases outside the gene matches: 4. Germline V gene data show CDR1 as ENHRY and CDR2 as SYGVKD. The CDR3 DNA reads as TGTGCCACGACAGGGGAAAACGAGCAGTACTTC. Encoded protein: CATTGENEQYF.

Ten or more counts support this clonotype. The CDR3 DNA reads as TGTGCCAGCAGCCCGTTGAACTCTGGGGCCAACGTCCTGACTTTC. Translated, it gives CASSPLNSGANVLTF. The chain couples TRBV7-3 to TRBJ2-6; D gene ambiguous. This CDR3 comprises 15 residues. With 5 bases removed from V and 0 bases from J, the gap between germline ends came to 8 bases. Per the germline V gene, CDR1 is SGHTA and CDR2 is FQGTGA.

This clonotype was recorded at least ten times. The gene calls are TRBV20-1 and TRBJ1-5; TRBD1 might be the D (5 bases). Germline lookup yields CDR1 DFQATT and CDR2 SNEGSKA (reference sequence). Between the trimmed V and J ends, which lost 3 bases and 0 bases, there was a span of 9 bases. The CDR3 has 14 amino acids. CDR3 region: CSARGPPSNQPQHF. The CDR3 region has the DNA TGCAGTGCTAGGGGGCCCCCTAGCAATCAGCCCCAGCATTTT.

This clonotype was observed at least ten times. V is TRBV20-1 and J is TRBJ2-1; 11 bases map to TRBD2. The CDR3 sequence is 16 residues long. V shed 0 bases, J shed 4 bases, and the junction held 5 bases outside the gene matches. The germline gives CDR1 DFQATT, CDR2 SNEGSKA (reference sequence). The CDR3 DNA is TGCAGTGCTAGAGATTTGCCTAGCGGGGGGTACAATGAGCAGTTCTTC. Amino acid sequence: CSARDLPSGGYNEQFF.

This clonotype showed up just once. The rearrangement joins TRBV19 to TRBJ1-1; D remains unclear. The V end lost 5 bases, the J end lost 1 base, and 11 bases lay between the germline ends. The CDR3 is 14 residues long. The germline gives CDR1 LNHDA, CDR2 SQIVND (reference sequence). The CDR3 DNA follows: TGTGCCAGTAGTCAGGCTTACGCGAACACTGAAGCTTTCTTT. Protein sequence: CASSQAYANTEAFF.

The table lists this clonotype with many counts. The chain couples TRBV5-1 to TRBJ2-7, with 8 positions matching TRBD2. CDR3 length: 14 residues. In germline, CDR1 is SGHRS, CDR2 YFSETQ. With V trimmed by 3 bases and J by 5 bases, 7 bases remained unmatched. The CDR3: CASSSRTSLNEQYF. The CDR3 DNA reads as TGCGCCAGCAGCTCCCGGACTAGCCTGAACGAGCAGTACTTC.

The chain has TRBV4-2 and TRBJ2-3; unclear D gene. Trimming shortened V by 0 bases and J by 1 base, and 5 bases separated the two germline ends. CDR1 and CDR2 from the germline V gene are LGHNA and YNFKEQ. The CDR3 is 14 residues long. The CDR3 nucleotides are TGTGCCAGCAGCCAAGAATTGGGCACAGATACGCAGTATTTT. Its translation is CASSQELGTDTQYF.

This clonotype came up many times. V usage is TRBV25-1 and J usage is TRBJ1-2, with 7 bases fitting TRBD1. V lost 0 bases and J lost 7; bases outside the gene matches: 8. CDR1 and CDR2 from the germline V gene are MGHDK and SYGVNS. This CDR3 has 15 amino acids. The CDR3 DNA is TGTGCCAGCAGTGAATACCACAGGGGTGAGGTTGGCTACACCTTC. The encoded protein is CASSEYHRGEVGYTF.

This clonotype showed up just a few times. The chain combines TRBV4-2 with TRBJ1-1, with 8 bases aligning to TRBD1. Germline lookup yields CDR1 LGHNA and CDR2 YNFKEQ. V was pared by 4 bases and J by 0 bases, with 4 bases of the junction left unmatched. This CDR3 spans 15 amino acids. The CDR3 loop is CASSPQTGVNTEAFF. The CDR3 bases are TGTGCCAGCAGCCCTCAGACAGGGGTGAACACTGAAGCTTTCTTT.

Ten or more counts support this clonotype. The V call is TRBV2, the J call TRBJ2-3; D is uncertain. The V end was cut by 7 bases, the J end by 2 bases, with 19 bases between. CDR3 length: 16 residues. CDR1 and CDR2 (germline): SNHLY, FYNNEI. The CDR3 coding sequence is TGTGCCAGCAATATGAACCGAGCCAGTTTCACAGATACGCAGTATTTT. Residues: CASNMNRASFTDTQYF. Based on the CDR3 plus reference TRBV2 and TRBJ2-3, the full variable domain is EPEVTQTPSHQVTQMGQEVILRCVPISNHLYFYWYRQILGQKVEFLVSFYNNEISEKSEIFDDQFSVERPDGSNFTLKIRSTKLEDSAMYFCASNMNRASFTDTQYFGPGTRLTVL.

Ten or more counts support this clonotype. This chain uses TRBV27 with TRBJ2-7, with D possibly TRBD1 on 5 matching bases. In germline, CDR1 is MNHEY, CDR2 SMNVEV (reference sequence). V lost 6 bases and J 2 bases, leaving 11 bases between the germline ends. The CDR3 totals 13 residues. CDR3 coding DNA: TGTGCCAGCAGCTTCGGACAAGCCTACGAGCAGTACTTC. Amino acids: CASSFGQAYEQYF.

The chain has TRBV6-2 or TRBV6-3 and TRBJ2-1, with 9 nucleotides matching TRBD2. Germline V lookup: CDR1 MNHEY, CDR2 SVGEGT. J was trimmed by 3 bases and V by 4 bases; bases with no gene match: 7. The CDR3 is 16 residues long. CDR3 nucleotides: TGTGCCAGCAGTTCGAGGACTAGCGAGGGCTACAATGAGCAGTTCTTC. Its translation is CASSSRTSEGYNEQFF.

The chain employs TRBV5-8 and TRBJ2-3; 10 bases align to TRBD1. The CDR3 spans 15 residues. CDR1 and CDR2 (germline): SGHTS, YDEGEE. The V gene end was trimmed by 2 bases and the J gene end by 9 bases; junction bases not matched to a gene: 9. This CDR3 is CASSLTGTGDRTQYF. The CDR3 DNA reads TGTGCCAGCAGCTTAACCGGGACAGGGGATCGGACGCAGTATTTT.

This clonotype was recorded at least ten times. The chain has TRBV7-3 and TRBJ1-2; 8 nucleotides match TRBD1. Germline V CDR1 and CDR2: SGHTA, FQGTGA. CDR3 length: 13 amino acids. V lost 5 bases to trimming and J lost 4 bases; unmatched junction nucleotides: 3. In DNA, the CDR3 is TGTGCCAGCAGCCTCGGGACAGGCTATGGCTACACCTTC. Encoded protein: CASSLGTGYGYTF.

The table lists this clonotype with many counts. The chain combines TRBV19 with TRBJ2-7, with D unclear. CDR1 and CDR2 from the germline V gene are LNHDA and SQIVND (reference sequence). The CDR3 contains 12 residues. The V gene lost 8 bases and the J gene lost 5 bases, with 13 bases spanning the gap. The CDR3 DNA follows: TGTGCCAGTCGAGATGTCGCCGACGAGCAGTACTTC. Protein sequence: CASRDVADEQYF.

This clonotype was seen many times. The rearrangement links TRBV2 to TRBJ2-7; 9 bases agree with TRBD1. Germline V lookup: CDR1 SNHLY, CDR2 FYNNEI. The CDR3 length is 12 residues. The junction had 2 bases not matched to a gene; V was cut back by 8 bases and J by 3 bases. CDR3 region: CASSGQGYEQYF. For the CDR3, the DNA is TGTGCCAGCTCGGGACAGGGCTACGAGCAGTACTTC.

Ten or more counts support this clonotype. This rearrangement joins TRBV29-1 to TRBJ2-3; D gene unclear. Per germline, CDR1 SQVTM and CDR2 ANQGSEA. The CDR3 spans 15 residues. Trimming pared 4 bases from V and 0 bases from J, leaving 14 bases between. CDR3 protein: CSVARIASSTDTQYF. For the CDR3, the DNA is TGCAGCGTTGCGCGGATCGCATCTAGCACAGATACGCAGTATTTT.

The rearrangement joins TRBV7-2 to TRBJ2-5; 7 bases line up with TRBD2. The germline CDR1 and CDR2 sequences are SGHTA and FQGNSA. V dropped 7 bases and J dropped 4; count of bases not matched to a gene: 9. CDR3 length: 14 amino acids. The CDR3 sequence is CASIQSLAGETQYF. CDR3 nucleotide sequence: TGTGCCAGCATCCAATCGTTAGCGGGAGAGACCCAGTACTTC.